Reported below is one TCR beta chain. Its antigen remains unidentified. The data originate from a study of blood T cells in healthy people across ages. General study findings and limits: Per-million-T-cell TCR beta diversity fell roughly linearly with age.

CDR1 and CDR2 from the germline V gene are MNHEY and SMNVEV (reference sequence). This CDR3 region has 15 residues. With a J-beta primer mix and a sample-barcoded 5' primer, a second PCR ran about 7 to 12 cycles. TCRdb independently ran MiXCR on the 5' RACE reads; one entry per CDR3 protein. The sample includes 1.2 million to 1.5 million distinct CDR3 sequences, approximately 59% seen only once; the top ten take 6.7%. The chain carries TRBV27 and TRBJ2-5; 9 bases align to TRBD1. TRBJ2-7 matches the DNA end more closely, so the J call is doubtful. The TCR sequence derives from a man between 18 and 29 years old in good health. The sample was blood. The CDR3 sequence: CASSLRPTGGGEQYF. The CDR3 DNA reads TGTGCCAGCAGTTTACGTCCCACAGGGGGCGGCGAGCAGTACTTC.